This TCR beta chain was identified in a study of blood T cells in healthy people across ages. Combining a sample-barcoded 5' primer with a J-beta primer mix, a second PCR ran for roughly 6 to 12 cycles. CDR3-containing paired-end reads numbering at least 2.5 million came from each sample. TCRdb reanalysed the 5' RACE reads using MiXCR and keeps one entry per CDR3 protein. The sample lists about 560,000 distinct CDR3 sequences; about 26% were seen once. This clonotype was seen ten or more times. The CDR3 loop spans 11 amino acids. Germline assignment: CDR1 SQVTM and CDR2 ANQGSEA. V shed 4 bases and J shed 1 base, with 5 bases lying between them. These data were likewise used in another study, on T cells of mothers and their children. That investigation notes: The sample comes from fewer than 10 healthy Caucasian donors: mothers and children.

The chain is built from TRBV29-1 and TRBJ2-7; D is uncertain. This TCR was recovered from a boy younger than 10 in good health. The sequencing sample was made of blood. The CDR3 is CSVVDSYEQYF. The CDR3 nucleotides read TGCAGCGTTGTCGATTCCTACGAGCAGTACTTC.